This entry describes one T cell receptor (beta chain). The antigen remains unidentified. The data are from a study of shared clonotypes between healthy human individuals. Study-level points and caveats: Rarefaction analysis demonstrated incomplete sorted-subset sequencing notwithstanding large depth. Non-shared clonotypes showed lower generation probabilities than clonotypes common to all four donors.

V trimming: 6 bases; J trimming: 2 bases; junction bases outside the gene matches: 7. Germline CDR1 reads SNHLY; CDR2 reads FYNNEI. This CDR3 is 15 amino acids long. Positively selected for CCR7, the CD45RO-negative cells used as naive CD8 cells excluded terminally differentiated effector memory CD45RA+ cells. Donors were healthy HIV-negative adults without recently reported acute infections or vaccinations. In the authors' workflow: Filtering differed because ImmunoSEQ produced junction-only sequences that carried no quality scores. The protocol was immunoSEQ multiplex PCR, while the TCRdb copy is restricted to in-frame clones and leaves out a portion. V, J and clone size were drawn from that table, and D and trimming were deduced from the DNA. This table holds about 2 million clones, about 95% found once.

The rearrangement uses TRBV2 and TRBJ1-1; TRBD1 aligns across 9 bases. The sequencing input was naive CD8+ T cells sorted from blood. This sequence was found in a man aged 18 to 30 in good health. The CDR3: CASSFQTGGNTEAFF. CDR3 sequence (DNA): TGTGCCAGCAGCTTCCAAACAGGGGGCAACACTGAAGCTTTCTTT.